These T cell receptor beta chains were read from a single sample in a study of cytomegalovirus exposure and HLA in healthy donors. Clones were read by immunoSEQ multiplex PCR, and TCRdb kept only the in-frame ones, dropping some. The sample lists about 160,000 clones, more than 60% seen once, with approximately 1.4% in the top ten. The specimen was PBMCs. Receptor source: a woman in her thirties in good health and CMV-seronegative. CDR3s include the opening cysteine and the closing phenylalanine or tryptophan. A D gene is named only where the DNA matches it firmly. Not every row has a clone size; where given, it reads once, few, many or a size class.

D: TRBD2; V: TRBV7-9; J: TRBJ2-7; size: NA; DNA: TGTGCCAGCAGCTTAGGGGAGGGTTCAAAATCCGAGCAGTACTTC; CDR3: CASSLGEGSKSEQYF
D: NA; V: TRBV14; J: TRBJ1-1; size: NA; DNA: TGTGCCAGCAGCCGGAGGACGCCTTTAGTGAACACTGAAGCTTTCTTT; CDR3: CASSRRTPLVNTEAFF
D: NA; V: TRBV2; J: TRBJ1-1; size: NA; DNA: TGTGCCAGCAGAGGGAGGGGGGGCACTGAAGCTTTCTTT; CDR3: CASRGRGGTEAFF
D: NA; V: TRBV21-1; J: TRBJ1-1; size: NA; DNA: TGTGCCAGCACCGGGGGAGGAGAAGAAGCTTTCTTT; CDR3: CASTGGGEEAFF
D: NA; V: TRBV6-5; J: TRBJ2-1; size: NA; DNA: TGTGCCAGCACCACCGGCGGCGAGCAGTTCTTC; CDR3: CASTTGGEQFF
D: NA; V: TRBV9; J: TRBJ1-6; size: NA; DNA: TGTGCCAGCAGCGTATTGGGGCAAAATTCACCCCTCCACTTT; CDR3: CASSVLGQNSPLHF
D: NA; V: TRBV10-3; J: TRBJ2-7; size: NA; DNA: TGTGCCATCAGGGGAATGGACACCTACGAGCAGTACTTC; CDR3: CAIRGMDTYEQYF
D: TRBD1; V: TRBV5-8; J: TRBJ1-5; size: NA; DNA: TGTGCCAGCAGCTTGGGGGACAGGGAGGGCGATCAGCCCCAGCATTTT; CDR3: CASSLGDREGDQPQHF
D: NA; V: TRBV7-3; J: TRBJ1-1; size: NA; DNA: TGTGCCAGCAGCTTAAGACGGGGCACTGAAGCTTTCTTT; CDR3: CASSLRRGTEAFF
D: NA; V: TRBV30; J: TRBJ2-1; size: NA; DNA: TGTGCCTGGAACGGGGTCGGTCCCCATGAGCAGTTCTTC; CDR3: CAWNGVGPHEQFF
D: TRBD2; V: TRBV7-9; J: TRBJ2-1; size: few; DNA: TGTGCCAGCAGCTCAGCGGGGGGGGCCTACAATGAGCAGTTCTTC; CDR3: CASSSAGGAYNEQFF
D: NA; V: TRBV6-1; J: TRBJ1-1; size: NA; DNA: TGTGCCAGCAGCAGACAGAGCAACACTGAAGCTTTCTTT; CDR3: CASSRQSNTEAFF
D: TRBD1; V: TRBV11-2; J: TRBJ1-4; size: NA; DNA: TGTGCCAGCAGTCAGAGACAGGGATACTATGAAAAACTGTTTTTT; CDR3: CASSQRQGYYEKLFF
D: NA; V: TRBV19; J: TRBJ2-3; size: NA; DNA: TGTGCCAGTAGTCCCCAACAGGGAACTAGCACAGATACGCAGTATTTT; CDR3: CASSPQQGTSTDTQYF
D: NA; V: TRBV6-4; J: TRBJ1-3; size: NA; DNA: TGTGCCAGCAGGCGGGGGGACATTGGTTTT; CDR3: CASRRGDIGF
D: NA; V: TRBV30; J: TRBJ2-3; size: NA; DNA: TGTGCCTGGAAAGTTAGAGGGGGGGTCACAGATACGCAGTATTTT; CDR3: CAWKVRGGVTDTQYF
D: TRBD1; V: TRBV7-9; J: TRBJ2-7; size: NA; DNA: TGTGCCAGCAGCTTAGGGCCGGGACAGGGCTCCTACGAGCAGTACTTC; CDR3: CASSLGPGQGSYEQYF
D: NA; V: TRBV11-2; J: TRBJ1-2; size: NA; DNA: TGTGCCAGCAGACCCATCCGGGAAGCTTATGGCTACACCTTC; CDR3: CASRPIREAYGYTF
D: TRBD2; V: TRBV5-1; J: TRBJ2-2; size: NA; DNA: TGCGCCAGCAGGGGACTAGCGGGGGGCGCAACCTCCGGGGAGCTGTTTTTT; CDR3: CASRGLAGGATSGELFF
D: NA; V: TRBV21-1; J: TRBJ2-5; size: NA; DNA: TGTGCCAGCAGCCCCGGCTCTCGGGGGACCCAGTACTTC; CDR3: CASSPGSRGTQYF
D: NA; V: TRBV6-5; J: TRBJ2-7; size: NA; DNA: TGTGCCAGCAGTTACTCAGGGGTCCCTCCCTACGAGCAGTACTTC; CDR3: CASSYSGVPPYEQYF
D: TRBD1; V: TRBV5-1; J: TRBJ2-1; size: NA; DNA: TGCGCCAGCAGCTTCCGGGACAGGGGGCCCAATGAGCAGTTCTTC; CDR3: CASSFRDRGPNEQFF
D: TRBD2; V: TRBV9; J: TRBJ2-5; size: NA; DNA: TGTGCCAGCAGCGTAGGAGTAGCGGGGGGCTTAGAGACCCAGTACTTC; CDR3: CASSVGVAGGLETQYF
D: TRBD1; V: TRBV6-5; J: TRBJ1-2; size: NA; DNA: TGTGCCAGCAGTCAAGGACAGGGAGACTATGGCTACACCTTC; CDR3: CASSQGQGDYGYTF
D: TRBD1; V: TRBV14; J: TRBJ2-7; size: NA; DNA: TGTGCCAGCAGCCGAACAGGGGGGAGTTCCTACGAGCAGTACTTC; CDR3: CASSRTGGSSYEQYF
D: NA; V: TRBV6-6; J: TRBJ1-1; size: NA; DNA: TGTGCCAGCAGTTACGAGTTTGTCCCTGAAGCTTTCTTT; CDR3: CASSYEFVPEAFF
D: TRBD1; V: TRBV27; J: TRBJ2-2; size: NA; DNA: TGTGCCAGCAGTCCACAGATTCGAGACAGGGTGGGAAGGCCCGGGGAGCTGTTTTTT; CDR3: CASSPQIRDRVGRPGELFF
D: TRBD1; V: TRBV2; J: TRBJ1-3; size: NA; DNA: TGTGCCAGCACTAGGACAGGAGGAAACACCATATATTTT; CDR3: CASTRTGGNTIYF
D: NA; V: TRBV7-3; J: TRBJ2-2; size: NA; DNA: TGTGCCAGCAGCCCCGGTCCCGGGGAGCTGTTTTTT; CDR3: CASSPGPGELFF
D: NA; V: TRBV5-1; J: TRBJ1-3; size: NA; DNA: TGCGCCAGCAGCCCCGACGGGGGTACAGGAAACACCATATATTTT; CDR3: CASSPDGGTGNTIYF
D: TRBD1; V: TRBV28; J: TRBJ1-3; size: NA; DNA: TGTGCCACCCAGGGGGGCGCCCTCTCTGGAAACACCATATATTTT; CDR3: CATQGGALSGNTIYF
D: TRBD2; V: TRBV7-8; J: TRBJ2-5; size: few; DNA: TGTGCCAGCAGCCAAACTAGCGGGGAGGGAGAGACCCAGTACTTC; CDR3: CASSQTSGEGETQYF
D: TRBD1; V: TRBV30; J: TRBJ2-7; size: NA; DNA: TGTGCCTGGAAGGTGACAGGGTCCTACGAGCAGTACTTC; CDR3: CAWKVTGSYEQYF
D: NA; V: TRBV10-3; J: TRBJ1-3; size: NA; DNA: TGTGCCATCAGCGAGCCGTACTCTGGAAACACCATATATTTT; CDR3: CAISEPYSGNTIYF
D: NA; V: TRBV5-1; J: TRBJ2-6; size: NA; DNA: TGCGCCAGCAGCCCCCCAGGCGGGGCCAACGTCCTGACTTTC; CDR3: CASSPPGGANVLTF
D: TRBD1; V: TRBV28; J: TRBJ1-5; size: NA; DNA: TGTGCCAGCAGTTTAGGGGACAGGGCCCGTAGTCAGCCCCAGCATTTT; CDR3: CASSLGDRARSQPQHF
D: TRBD2; V: TRBV4-1; J: TRBJ2-1; size: NA; DNA: TGCGCCAGCACGAGCGGGGGGGCCGATGGGCAGTTCTTC; CDR3: CASTSGGADGQFF
D: NA; V: TRBV29-1; J: TRBJ2-7; size: NA; DNA: TGCAGCGTGGCACCCGGGACCTACGAGCAGTACTTC; CDR3: CSVAPGTYEQYF
D: NA; V: TRBV15; J: TRBJ2-6; size: NA; DNA: TGTGCCACCAGCCGTGAATCAGGGACTGGGGCCAACGTCCTGACTTTC; CDR3: CATSRESGTGANVLTF
D: NA; V: TRBV9; J: TRBJ2-1; size: once; DNA: TGTGCCAGCAGCGTAGGGGGCGAGCAGTTCTTC; CDR3: CASSVGGEQFF
D: TRBD1; V: TRBV5-4; J: TRBJ1-6; size: few; DNA: TGTGCCAGCAGCAGGAGGGACAGTAATTCACCCCTCCACTTT; CDR3: CASSRRDSNSPLHF
D: TRBD1; V: TRBV6-1; J: TRBJ2-2; size: NA; DNA: TGTGCCACCAAGCCAGGGACAGGGGCCACCGGGGAGCTGTTTTTT; CDR3: CATKPGTGATGELFF
D: NA; V: TRBV5-1; J: TRBJ1-1; size: few; DNA: TGCGCCAGCAGCTGGGCCAGCGGGGGCACTGAAGCTTTCTTT; CDR3: CASSWASGGTEAFF
D: NA; V: TRBV11-2; J: TRBJ2-7; size: NA; DNA: TGTGCCAGCAGCTTACGGCGGGCGGGGTCCTACGAGCAGTACTTC; CDR3: CASSLRRAGSYEQYF
D: NA; V: TRBV9; J: TRBJ2-2; size: few; DNA: TGTGCCAGCAGCACCCTACCCGGGGAGCTGTTTTTT; CDR3: CASSTLPGELFF
D: TRBD1; V: TRBV29-1; J: TRBJ2-7; size: NA; DNA: TGCAGCGTGGACAGGGGGGGCTACGAGCAGTACTTC; CDR3: CSVDRGGYEQYF
D: TRBD1; V: TRBV18; J: TRBJ1-1; size: NA; DNA: TGTGCCAGCTCACCACGTCAAACAGGGGGGGGCACTGAAGCTTTCTTT; CDR3: CASSPRQTGGGTEAFF
D: NA; V: TRBV6-1; J: TRBJ2-1; size: NA; DNA: TGTGCCAGCAAATTCGGGATCAAGCAGTTCTTC; CDR3: CASKFGIKQFF
D: TRBD2; V: TRBV13; J: TRBJ2-1; size: few; DNA: TGTGCCACCGAGCGCCGGGGGAGGGATGAGCAGTTCTTC; CDR3: CATERRGRDEQFF
D: TRBD1; V: TRBV6-6; J: TRBJ1-2; size: NA; DNA: TGTGCCAGTCATCAGTCTGGGACAGGAATTTTCTTC; CDR3: CASHQSGTGIFF
D: NA; V: TRBV5-4; J: TRBJ1-2; size: once; DNA: TGTGCCAGCAGCCGGGGGGGGAGGGACCTTAACTATGGCTACACCTTC; CDR3: CASSRGGRDLNYGYTF
D: TRBD1; V: TRBV28; J: TRBJ2-7; size: few; DNA: TGTGCCAGCAGTGCGACAGGGGTCGCGGCTTCGTACGAGCAGTACTTC; CDR3: CASSATGVAASYEQYF
D: NA; V: TRBV7-8; J: TRBJ2-3; size: once; DNA: TGTGCCAGCAGCCCCGGGTTCACAGATACGCAGTATTTT; CDR3: CASSPGFTDTQYF
D: NA; V: TRBV5-8; J: TRBJ1-5; size: NA; DNA: TGTGCCAGCAGCCTGGACGGTCCGCTTAGCAATCAGCCCCAGCATTTT; CDR3: CASSLDGPLSNQPQHF